One and the same sample provided the 25 T cell receptor beta chains below, sequenced in a study of response to subunit inactivated influenza vaccine. MiXCR, run by TCRdb on the RT-PCR reads, gives a single entry per CDR3 protein. The data contain just under 250,000 distinct CDR3 sequences, 12% of them singletons. This specimen was non-naive T cells sorted from PBMCs, taken approximately 15 days before vaccination. These receptors originate from a man aged 50-59 years who received an inactivated influenza vaccine.

The gene calls are TRBV20-1 and TRBJ1-1; 7 bases align to TRBD1. CDR1 is DFQATT, CDR2 SNEGSKA, per germline (reference sequence). CDR3 length: 14 amino acids. Trimming removed 5 bases from V and 1 base from J; junction bases left unmatched: 7. The CDR3 nucleotides read TGCAGTGCTGAGGAGGACAGGAGGAACACTGAAGCTTTCTTT. Protein sequence: CSAEEDRRNTEAFF.

This sequence joins TRBV7-9 and TRBJ2-1, with 9 bases identical to TRBD1. The CDR3 extends over 16 amino acids. Germline-derived CDR1 and CDR2 are SEHNR and FQNEAQ (reference sequence). Trimming cost V 4 bases and J 8 bases; bases outside gene matches: 12. In DNA, the CDR3 is TGTGCCAGCAGCTCGGCCCCGGGACAGGGCCCAGATGAGCAGTTCTTC. It translates to CASSSAPGQGPDEQFF.

This clonotype was recorded a few times. The chain couples TRBV7-2 to TRBJ2-5; 11 bases are a match to TRBD2. With V trimmed by 4 bases and J by 1 base, 5 bases remained unmatched. The CDR3 extends over 16 amino acids. Germline CDR1 and CDR2: SGHTA and FQGNSA. Written as DNA, the CDR3 is TGTGCCAGCAGCTCACAACTAGCGGGAGTCCAAGAGACCCAGTACTTC. Protein product: CASSSQLAGVQETQYF.

The sample holds many counts of this clonotype. The chain joins TRBV5-6 to TRBJ2-3; D call uncertain. CDR3 length: 12 residues. The V and J ends lost 1 base and 4 bases respectively, with 4 bases between them. The germline V gene encodes CDR1 SGHDT and CDR2 YYEEEE. The CDR3 protein is CASSLFPDTQYF. Here the CDR3 DNA reads TGTGCCAGCAGCTTGTTCCCAGATACGCAGTATTTT. Based on the CDR3 plus reference TRBV5-6 and TRBJ2-3, the full variable domain is DAGVTQSPTHLIKTRGQQVTLRCSPKSGHDTVSWYQQALGQGPQFIFQYYEEEERQRGNFPDRFSGHQFPNYSSELNVNALLLGDSALYLCASSLFPDTQYFGPGTRLTVL.

V gene TRBV7-9 combines with J gene TRBJ2-5; no definite D call. The CDR3 runs 12 residues. Germline V gene sequence: CDR1 SEHNR, CDR2 FQNEAQ (reference sequence). Trimming removed 0 bases at V and 10 bases at J, with 9 bases between. The CDR3 is CASSLALRDQYF. CDR3 coding DNA: TGTGCCAGCAGCTTAGCGCTCCGCGACCAGTACTTC.

This chain connects TRBV5-1 to TRBJ2-7, with 11 bases lining up with TRBD2. The V gene's germline CDR1 is SGHRS and CDR2 YFSETQ. The CDR3 covers 15 residues. V lost 4 bases and J lost 2; bases outside the gene matches: 5. CDR3 DNA: TGCGCCAGCAGCATAGCGGGGGGGGCTACCTACGAGCAGTACTTC. Protein: CASSIAGGATYEQYF.

This clonotype was observed a handful of times. This chain joins TRBV7-2 and TRBJ1-4; D is unresolved. Between the trimmed V and J ends, which lost 5 bases and 8 bases, there was a span of 12 bases. CDR3 length equals 13 residues. The germline CDR1 and CDR2 sequences are SGHTA and FQGNSA. CDR3 DNA sequence: TGTGCCAGCAGCCTGGGGAGTGGAGAAAAACTGTTTTTT. The encoded protein is CASSLGSGEKLFF.

This clonotype has at least ten counts. The chain recombines TRBV6-1 with TRBJ1-2; 10 bases agree with TRBD1. From germline, CDR1 is MNHNS and CDR2 SASEGT. J gave up 8 bases and V 6 bases, and 6 bases lay outside the gene matches. This CDR3 spans 13 amino acids. CDR3 residues: CASSRGQGIGYTF. CDR3 in DNA: TGTGCCAGCAGCCGGGGACAGGGGATAGGCTACACCTTC.

The rearrangement joins TRBV7-9 to TRBJ2-3, with D perhaps TRBD2 (6 bases). V was trimmed by 3 bases and J by 6 bases, leaving 10 bases between them. This CDR3 contains 13 residues. From germline, CDR1 is SEHNR and CDR2 FQNEAQ (reference sequence). CDR3 in amino acids: CASSLGGRDTQYF. CDR3 nucleotide sequence: TGTGCCAGCAGCTTGGGAGGCCGTGATACGCAGTATTTT.

The V call is TRBV6-7, the J call TRBJ2-5; D remains unclear. TRBV6-7 is reported as an ORF; its role is uncertain. This CDR3 spans 15 amino acids. The V gene lost 6 bases and the J gene lost 0 bases, with 14 bases spanning the gap. CDR3 protein: CASSPNGPYQETQYF. The CDR3 DNA is TGTGCCAGCAGCCCAAACGGACCTTACCAAGAGACCCAGTACTTC.

This clonotype was counted only a few times. The chain has TRBV20-1 and TRBJ2-5; the D gene is possibly TRBD2 (5 bases). Germline lookup yields CDR1 DFQATT and CDR2 SNEGSKA (reference sequence). The CDR3 consists of 14 residues. V shed 1 base and J shed 3 bases, with 12 bases lying between them. CDR3: CSARVRENKETQYF. As DNA, the CDR3 is TGCAGTGCTAGAGTCCGGGAAAATAAAGAGACCCAGTACTTC.

As regards this clonotype: It may be a read error: a sequence one base away is much more abundant. The chain carries TRBV5-1 and TRBJ2-6; D might be TRBD1 (6 bases). The CDR3 sequence is 16 residues long. CDR1 SGHRS and CDR2 YFSETQ come from the germline V gene. This CDR3 is CASMFQGSSGASVLTF. The CDR3 DNA reads TGCGCCAGCATGTTCCAGGGGAGCTCTGGGGCCAGCGTCCTGACTTTC.

This clonotype has a handful of counts. The rearrangement links TRBV4-3 to TRBJ2-3, with D possibly matching TRBD2 (6 bases). CDR3 size: 15 residues. The V gene's germline CDR1 is LGHNA and CDR2 YSLEER. Trimming took 0 bases from V and 7 from J, leaving 14 bases between them. The CDR3 region has the DNA TGCGCCAGCAGCCAAGAACTGGGGCGGGGTTATACGCAGTATTTT. Translating it yields CASSQELGRGYTQYF.

This clonotype was detected only a few times. The chain employs TRBV10-3 and TRBJ2-1; D is uncertain. From germline, CDR1 is ENHRY and CDR2 SYGVKD. The CDR3 is 14 residues long. V was shortened by 4 bases and J by 2 bases, with 9 bases between the two germline ends. Here the CDR3 reads CAISGQSAYNEQFF. DNA of the CDR3: TGTGCCATCAGTGGGCAATCTGCCTACAATGAGCAGTTCTTC.

A note on this clonotype: A read error may be the cause here, since a much bigger clone is one base away. The V call is TRBV11-2, the J call TRBJ2-7, with 7 bases that match TRBD1. V lost 3 bases to trimming and J lost 3 bases; unmatched junction nucleotides: 5. The CDR3 length is 14 residues. CDR1 and CDR2 from the germline V gene are SGHAT and FQNNGV. DNA for the CDR3: TGTGCCAGCAGCTTGTGGGCAGGGGGCTACGAGCAGTACTTC. Protein sequence: CASSLWAGGYEQYF.

This chain joins TRBV4-2 and TRBJ2-2; D gene uncertain. V was cut by 4 bases and J by 1 base, with 10 bases left in between. CDR1 LGHNA and CDR2 YNFKEQ come from the germline V gene. This CDR3 region has 15 residues. CDR3 amino acids: CASSPSFKNTGELFF. The DNA of the CDR3 is TGTGCCAGCAGCCCATCCTTTAAGAACACCGGGGAGCTGTTTTTT.

This clonotype was detected only a few times. The chain has TRBV3-1 and TRBJ2-1, with 13 bases that match TRBD2. Trimming removed 5 bases from V and 3 bases from J; junction bases left unmatched: 4. There are 16 residues in the CDR3. CDR1 and CDR2 (germline): LGHDT, YNNKEL (reference sequence). The CDR3 coding sequence is TGTGCCAGCAGCTCCACTAGCGGGAGGGGCTACAATGAGCAGTTCTTC. Residues: CASSSTSGRGYNEQFF.

This chain uses TRBV5-1 with TRBJ1-2; D remains unclear. Between the trimmed V and J ends, which lost 1 base and 4 bases, there was a span of 8 bases. Germline-derived CDR1 and CDR2 are SGHRS and YFSETQ. The CDR3 is made up of 13 amino acids. CDR3 in amino acids: CASSLKRGYGYTF. CDR3 DNA: TGCGCCAGCAGCTTGAAAAGAGGCTATGGCTACACCTTC. The full variable domain, rest sourced from reference TRBV5-1 and TRBJ1-2, is KAGVTQTPRYLIKTRGQQVTLSCSPISGHRSVSWYQQTPGQGLQFLFEYFSETQRNKGNFPGRFSGRQFSNSRSEMNVSTLELGDSALYLCASSLKRGYGYTFGSGTRLTVV.

This clonotype was recorded at least ten times. Here the CDR3 DNA reads TGCGCCAGCAGCCAAGAGTGGGTATCGCGGGAGACCCAGTACTTC. Its protein is CASSQEWVSRETQYF. The chain has TRBV4-3 and TRBJ2-5; D gene unclear. The germline V gene encodes CDR1 LGHNA and CDR2 YSLEER. This CDR3 spans 15 amino acids. V dropped 0 bases and J dropped 5 bases, with 13 bases sitting between them.

The rearrangement links TRBV20-1 to TRBJ1-5; a possible D gene is TRBD1 (5 bases). Trimming removed 2 bases at V and 6 bases at J, with 14 bases between. CDR3 length equals 14 residues. Germline V gives CDR1 DFQATT, CDR2 SNEGSKA (reference sequence). CDR3 in DNA: TGCAGTGCTAGAACCCAGATCGGGGGTCAGCCCCAGCATTTT. It yields the protein CSARTQIGGQPQHF.

V gene TRBV27 combines with J gene TRBJ1-6; tentatively, D is TRBD1 (6 bases). The CDR3 has 13 amino acids. V shed 6 bases and J shed 10 bases, with 13 bases lying between them. The germline CDR1 and CDR2 sequences are MNHEY and SMNVEV (reference sequence). The CDR3 DNA reads as TGTGCCAGCAGCCAACAGGGAGGCTCACCCCTCCACTTT. It encodes CASSQQGGSPLHF.

In the case of this clonotype: With a much larger clone just one base away, this may be a read error. This sequence joins TRBV29-1 and TRBJ2-5, with D possibly TRBD1 on 6 matching bases. The V gene's germline CDR1 is SQVTM and CDR2 ANQGSEA. The V and J ends lost 6 bases and 10 bases respectively, with 30 bases between them. The CDR3 length is 16 residues. The CDR3 coding sequence is TGCAGCGTACGAGCCCTAAGCAGGGGACCCCTCGTGGACCAGTACTTC. It is translated as CSVRALSRGPLVDQYF.

This clonotype was seen a few times. The chain links TRBV7-3 to TRBJ2-3; a possible D gene is TRBD2 (6 bases). V lost 0 bases and J lost 1, with 14 bases in between. Germline CDR1 is SGHTA and CDR2 is FQGTGA. The CDR3 has 17 amino acids. The CDR3 nucleotides read TGTGCCAGCAGCTTAACTGGGGCGGGGAGAGGCACAGATACGCAGTATTTT. Amino acids: CASSLTGAGRGTDTQYF.

On this clonotype: This may come from a read error, since a much larger clone is one base off. The V and J genes are TRBV27 and TRBJ2-2; D is possibly TRBD2 (5 bases). The CDR3 contains 14 residues. V shed 7 bases and J shed 4 bases, with 13 bases lying between them. The germline gives CDR1 MNHEY, CDR2 SMNVEV (reference sequence). CDR3 DNA sequence: TGTGCCAGCACCCCCCAGCGGACCACCGGGGAGCTGTTTTTT. Encoded protein: CASTPQRTTGELFF.

This clonotype has at least ten counts. The rearrangement uses TRBV5-6 and TRBJ2-7; D gene uncertain. The V gene's germline CDR1 is SGHDT and CDR2 YYEEEE. V dropped 4 bases and J dropped 0 bases, with 14 bases sitting between them. The CDR3 runs 15 residues. CDR3 residues: CASSPLYSDSYEQYF. The CDR3, as DNA: TGTGCCAGCAGCCCCCTATACTCGGACTCCTACGAGCAGTACTTC.